Below, 28 T cell receptor beta chains from the same sample are listed, as sequenced in a study of blood T cell repertoires in COVID-19. Some clones are missing from TCRdb's copy, which holds only in-frame ones; the method was immunoSEQ multiplex PCR. The sample lists about 310,000 clones; roughly 85% were seen once. The material sequenced was PBMCs or T cells enriched from blood (not recorded which). These receptors were taken from a woman in her twenties or thirties who had been exposed to COVID-19.

V is TRBV15 and J is TRBJ1-6, with D maybe TRBD1 (6 bases). The CDR3 totals 15 residues. V was pared by 2 bases and J by 7 bases, with 12 bases between. Germline loops: CDR1 LNHNV, CDR2 YYDKDF (reference sequence). CDR3 sequence (DNA): TGTGCCACCAGCAGACAACAGGGTATGAATTCACCCCTCCACTTT. Protein product: CATSRQQGMNSPLHF.

The chain uses TRBV21-1 and TRBJ2-3; TRBD1, the D gene given by the table, was not confirmed from the DNA. TRBV21-1 is marked as a pseudogene. This CDR3 spans 17 amino acids. The CDR3 sequence is CASSNDLKGMRTDTQYF. For the CDR3, the DNA is TGTGCCAGCAGTAATGACCTCAAGGGGATGAGAACAGATACGCAGTATTTT.

Remarks on this clone: Given the absence of the conserved phenylalanine or tryptophan at the CDR3 end, a read error is likely. Because the CDR3's place on the DNA is in doubt, the DNA is left out and the CDR3 is given as listed by TCRdb. The CDR3 reads CASSLDQREALY. V is TRBV5-4 and J is TRBJ2-3; the table names TRBD2, a call not compared with the DNA. In germline, CDR1 is SGHNT, CDR2 YYREEE (reference sequence). The CDR3 spans 12 residues, counting both ends.

The chain carries TRBV29-1 and TRBJ2-1, with D perhaps matching TRBD2 (5 bases). Trimming shortened V by 4 bases and J by 6 bases, and 10 bases separated the two germline ends. Germline-derived CDR1 and CDR2 are SQVTM and ANQGSEA. The CDR3 covers 12 residues. DNA of the CDR3: TGCAGCGTTGTTTCGGGAATCAATGAGCAGTTCTTC. The encoded protein is CSVVSGINEQFF.

In regard to this clone: Other DNA variants within this sample encode the same CDR3. The rearrangement joins TRBV4-3 to TRBJ1-2, with D possibly matching TRBD1 (5 bases). Trimming took off 0 bases at V and 6 bases at J, with 11 bases between the two ends. This CDR3 comprises 14 residues. Germline V CDR1 and CDR2: LGHNA, YSLEER. In DNA, the CDR3 is TGCGCCAGCAGCCAAGATGAAGGGGCAGATGGCTACACCTTC. Translation gives CASSQDEGADGYTF.

The chain combines TRBV15 with TRBJ2-7; 8 bases fit TRBD2. The CDR3 totals 18 residues. V shed 1 base, J shed 1 base, and the junction held 12 bases outside the gene matches. The V gene's germline CDR1 is LNHNV and CDR2 YYDKDF (reference sequence). CDR3 DNA sequence: TGTGCCACCAGCAGAGCGGGGGGACTGAGCGGGGGTTCCTACGAGCAGTACTTC. Translating it yields CATSRAGGLSGGSYEQYF.

This chain connects TRBV2 to TRBJ2-3, with 9 bases lining up with TRBD2. CDR1 and CDR2 from the germline V gene are SNHLY and FYNNEI. This CDR3 region has 17 residues. V lost 3 bases and J lost 0; bases outside the gene matches: 7. CDR3 sequence: CASSEGSGGPSTDTQYF. The CDR3 coding sequence is TGTGCCAGCAGTGAGGGTAGCGGGGGCCCGAGCACAGATACGCAGTATTTT. The whole variable domain, remainder taken from reference TRBV2 and TRBJ2-3, is EPEVTQTPSHQVTQMGQEVILRCVPISNHLYFYWYRQILGQKVEFLVSFYNNEISEKSEIFDDQFSVERPDGSNFTLKIRSTKLEDSAMYFCASSEGSGGPSTDTQYFGPGTRLTVL.

The chain has TRBV5-1 and TRBJ2-5; the D gene is possibly TRBD2 (6 bases). Per the germline V gene, CDR1 is SGHRS and CDR2 is YFSETQ. Trimming removed 0 bases at V and 5 bases at J, with 14 bases between. CDR3 length: 15 residues. The CDR3 sequence is CASSLGLERVETQYF. The CDR3 DNA is TGCGCCAGCAGCTTGGGGCTTGAGCGGGTGGAGACCCAGTACTTC.

Regarding this clone: The same CDR3 also results from other DNA sequences found in this sample. The chain links TRBV12-3 or TRBV12-4 to TRBJ1-1; D remains unclear. Between the trimmed V and J ends, which lost 1 base and 1 base, there was a span of 4 bases. The CDR3 contains 13 residues. The CDR3 sequence: CASSLGQNTEAFF. The DNA for the CDR3 is TGTGCCAGCAGTTTAGGGCAGAACACTGAAGCTTTCTTT.

CDR3 sequence reads: CASSPQGQDTQYF. The CDR3 DNA follows: TGTGCCAGCAGCCCCCAGGGTCAAGATACGCAGTATTTT. The rearrangement links TRBV3-1 (or the pseudogene TRBV3-2) to TRBJ2-3; D possibly corresponds to TRBD1 (5 bases). CDR3 length: 13 residues. The germline V gene encodes CDR1 LGHDT and CDR2 YNNKEL (reference sequence). Trimming took 4 bases from V and 5 from J, leaving 10 bases between them.

The genes are TRBV3-1 (or the pseudogene TRBV3-2) and TRBJ2-1; 9 nucleotides agree with TRBD1. Germline CDR1 and CDR2: LGHDT and YNNKEL (reference sequence). Losses at the gene ends were 2 bases for V and 7 bases for J; bases not matched to a gene: 12. The CDR3 length is 17 residues. The CDR3 region is CASSQSYSGQGNNEQFF. As DNA, the CDR3 is TGTGCCAGCAGCCAATCCTACTCCGGACAGGGGAATAATGAGCAGTTCTTC.

This clone showed up just once. This chain connects TRBV2 to TRBJ2-2; tentative D call: TRBD1 (6 bases). The germline V gene encodes CDR1 SNHLY and CDR2 FYNNEI. V dropped 6 bases and J dropped 3 bases, with 8 bases sitting between them. The CDR3 spans 13 residues. This CDR3 reads CASSYRDTGELFF. For the CDR3, the DNA is TGTGCCAGCAGCTACAGGGACACCGGGGAGCTGTTTTTT.

The rearrangement links TRBV19 to TRBJ1-6; D may be TRBD1 (5 bases). CDR1 LNHDA and CDR2 SQIVND come from the germline V gene (reference sequence). This CDR3 region has 13 residues. Trimming left V 7 bases short and J 7 bases short, with 11 bases between. Written as DNA, the CDR3 is TGTGCCAGTAAGGCAGGGCGAAATTCACCCCTCCACTTT. Translation gives CASKAGRNSPLHF.

In this sample, this clone turned up many times. The chain links TRBV11-2 to TRBJ2-1; 10 positions match TRBD1. The V gene's germline CDR1 is SGHAT and CDR2 FQNNGV. The CDR3 sequence is 15 residues long. The ends lost 6 bases at V and 7 bases at J; junction bases unmatched: 9. The CDR3 sequence is CASRVPGTGANEQFF. The CDR3 bases are TGTGCCAGCAGGGTGCCCGGGACAGGGGCGAATGAGCAGTTCTTC.

This chain links TRBV24-1 with TRBJ2-2; D is undetermined. The CDR3 length is 15 residues. Germline V gene sequence: CDR1 KGHDR, CDR2 SFDVKD. The ends were cut back, 0 bases at V and 3 bases at J, with 7 bases in the middle. CDR3 sequence: CATSDLAPYTGELFF. DNA of the CDR3: TGTGCCACCAGTGATTTGGCGCCTTACACCGGGGAGCTGTTTTTT.

The chain carries TRBV27 and TRBJ1-1, with 7 positions matching TRBD1. CDR1 and CDR2 from the germline V gene are MNHEY and SMNVEV (reference sequence). This CDR3 has 13 residues. V was pared by 3 bases and J by 4 bases, with 2 bases of the junction left unmatched. Here the CDR3 DNA reads TGTGCCAGCAGTTTGGGACAGACCACTGAAGCTTTCTTT. Its protein product is CASSLGQTTEAFF.

The V and J genes are TRBV9 and TRBJ2-5; 14 bases map to TRBD2. With V trimmed by 3 bases and J by 4 bases, 5 bases remained unmatched. Germline V lookup: CDR1 SGDLS, CDR2 YYNGEE. The CDR3 loop spans 16 amino acids. CDR3 coding DNA: TGTGCCAGCAGCGCCGGGACTAGCGGGAGCAGAGAGACCCAGTACTTC. Protein sequence: CASSAGTSGSRETQYF. The full variable domain, in which reference TRBV9 and TRBJ2-5 provide the parts outside the CDR3, is DSGVTQTPKHLITATGQRVTLRCSPRSGDLSVYWYQQSLDQGLQFLIQYYNGEERAKGNILERFSAQQFPDLHSELNLSSLELGDSALYFCASSAGTSGSRETQYFGPGTRLLVL.

The chain joins TRBV28 to TRBJ2-1, with TRBD2 matching over 14 bases. The CDR3 has 16 residues. The germline V gene encodes CDR1 MDHEN and CDR2 SYDVKM. V lost 3 bases, J lost 9 bases, and 7 bases stayed unmatched. The CDR3 is CASSFTGTSGRVEQFF. The CDR3 nucleotides are TGTGCCAGCAGTTTCACCGGGACTAGCGGGAGAGTTGAGCAGTTCTTC.

The J gene is TRBJ2-5, the V gene TRBV11-2; the match to TRBD1 covers 9 bases. The ends lost 11 bases at V and 4 bases at J; junction bases unmatched: 8. Germline-derived CDR1 and CDR2 are SGHAT and FQNNGV. This CDR3 is 13 amino acids long. The DNA of the CDR3 is TGTGCCTGCCGAGCGACAGGGGGAGAGACCCAGTACTTC. Protein product: CACRATGGETQYF.

Here the CDR3 reads CASRAGSGSYSNQPQHF. The CDR3 DNA is TGTGCCAGCAGGGCAGGCTCGGGGTCATATAGCAATCAGCCCCAGCATTTT. The chain joins TRBV27 to TRBJ1-5; D is unclear. From germline, CDR1 is MNHEY and CDR2 SMNVEV (reference sequence). The CDR3 totals 17 residues. Trimming took off 6 bases at V and 0 bases at J, with 18 bases between the two ends.

The chain joins TRBV3-1 (or the pseudogene TRBV3-2) to TRBJ2-7; 7 bases fit TRBD1. The CDR3 spans 15 residues. Germline V gene data show CDR1 as LGHDT and CDR2 as YNNKEL (reference sequence). V trimming: 1 base; J trimming: 2 bases; junction bases outside the gene matches: 5. The CDR3 DNA reads as TGTGCCAGCAGCCAAGGTCCAGGGGGAACCTACGAGCAGTACTTC. It encodes CASSQGPGGTYEQYF.

This rearrangement joins TRBV7-2 to TRBJ2-4; 7 bases are shared with TRBD2. The trim removed 5 bases at V and 8 bases at J, leaving 15 bases unmatched. Per the germline V gene, CDR1 is SGHTA and CDR2 is FQGNSA. CDR3 length: 16 residues. The CDR3 sequence: CASSARLAPFGDIQYF. The CDR3 region has the DNA TGTGCCAGCAGCGCTCGACTAGCACCTTTTGGGGACATTCAGTACTTC. The full variable domain, rest sourced from reference TRBV7-2 and TRBJ2-4, is GAGVSQSPSNKVTEKGKDVELRCDPISGHTALYWYRQSLGQGLEFLIYFQGNSAPDKSGLPSDRFSAERTGGSVSTLTIQRTQQEDSAVYLCASSARLAPFGDIQYFGAGTRLSVL.

The chain carries TRBV28 and TRBJ1-1; no clear D gene. This CDR3 has 13 amino acids. CDR1 MDHEN and CDR2 SYDVKM come from the germline V gene. V was cut by 2 bases and J by 10 bases, with 14 bases left in between. This CDR3 reads CASSLKDGRGAFF. Written as DNA, the CDR3 is TGTGCCAGCAGTTTAAAAGACGGGAGAGGAGCTTTCTTT.

The J gene is TRBJ2-1, the V gene TRBV5-6, with 9 nucleotides matching TRBD1. Trimming removed 0 bases from V and 13 bases from J; junction bases left unmatched: 5. This CDR3 has 13 residues. CDR1 is SGHDT and CDR2 is YYEEEE in the germline V gene. This CDR3 is CASSLAAGQGQFF. The CDR3 DNA reads TGTGCCAGCAGCTTGGCGGCGGGACAGGGTCAGTTCTTC.

This clone was seen a handful of times. This chain uses TRBV4-1 with TRBJ1-2, with a weak D call TRBD1 (6 bases). CDR3 size: 17 residues. Germline CDR1 MGHRA, CDR2 YSYEKL. Trimming pared 4 bases from V and 0 bases from J, leaving 18 bases between. CDR3 in amino acids: CASSPTPGGRSNYGYTF. The CDR3 DNA reads as TGCGCCAGCAGCCCCACACCGGGGGGGCGGTCTAACTATGGCTACACCTTC.

The genes are TRBV7-6 and TRBJ2-2, with TRBD2 as a possible D gene (6 bases). The CDR3 length is 16 residues. Trimming shortened V by 0 bases and J by 4 bases, and 12 bases separated the two germline ends. Germline CDR1 and CDR2: SGHVS and FNYEAQ. The CDR3 reads CASSLAARGLTGELFF. In nucleotides, the CDR3 is TGTGCCAGCAGCTTAGCGGCGCGGGGACTCACCGGGGAGCTGTTTTTT. Full variable domain (rest looked up from reference TRBV7-6 and TRBJ2-2): GAGVSQSPRYKVTKRGQDVALRCDPISGHVSLYWYRQALGQGPEFLTYFNYEAQQDKSGLPNDRFSAERPEGSISTLTIQRTEQRDSAMYRCASSLAARGLTGELFFGEGSRLTVL.

This clone was observed once. The rearrangement links TRBV25-1 to TRBJ1-6, with TRBD1 identical over 9 bases. The CDR3 spans 15 residues. Germline CDR1 MGHDK, CDR2 SYGVNS. J lost 10 bases, V lost 2 bases, and 6 bases had no gene match. CDR3 in amino acids: CASSELDRGASPLHF. CDR3 DNA: TGTGCCAGCAGTGAACTGGACAGGGGCGCATCACCCCTCCACTTT.

The DNA for the CDR3 is TGCAGCGTTATGACAGTAAGCACTGAAGCTTTCTTT. Translated, it gives CSVMTVSTEAFF. V and J are TRBV29-1 and TRBJ1-1, with a weak D call TRBD1 (5 bases). This CDR3 contains 12 residues. Trimming shortened V by 5 bases and J by 4 bases, and 11 bases separated the two germline ends. In germline, CDR1 is SQVTM, CDR2 ANQGSEA.